This T cell receptor (beta chain) is drawn from a study of technical replicates of blood from several donors. The assay was immunoSEQ multiplex PCR, and TCRdb's table has in-frame clones only and misses some. The sample has fewer than 90,000 clones; 92% are singletons. The germline V gene encodes CDR1 SGHTA and CDR2 FQGNSA. This CDR3 is built from 14 residues. V lost 1 base to trimming and J lost 4 bases, with 10 bases between them. The sequence was obtained from a human donor in good health. The J gene is TRBJ1-1, the V gene TRBV7-2, with D perhaps matching TRBD1 (6 bases). Sequenced input: T cells isolated from PBMCs. The CDR3 nucleotides are TGTGCCAGCAGCTTAGATAACAGGGTCACTGAAGCTTTCTTT. The encoded protein is CASSLDNRVTEAFF. Supplemented by reference TRBV7-2 and TRBJ1-1, the full variable domain reads GAGVSQSPSNKVTEKGKDVELRCDPISGHTALYWYRQSLGQGLEFLIYFQGNSAPDKSGLPSDRFSAERTGGSVSTLTIQRTQQEDSAVYLCASSLDNRVTEAFFGQGTRLTVV.